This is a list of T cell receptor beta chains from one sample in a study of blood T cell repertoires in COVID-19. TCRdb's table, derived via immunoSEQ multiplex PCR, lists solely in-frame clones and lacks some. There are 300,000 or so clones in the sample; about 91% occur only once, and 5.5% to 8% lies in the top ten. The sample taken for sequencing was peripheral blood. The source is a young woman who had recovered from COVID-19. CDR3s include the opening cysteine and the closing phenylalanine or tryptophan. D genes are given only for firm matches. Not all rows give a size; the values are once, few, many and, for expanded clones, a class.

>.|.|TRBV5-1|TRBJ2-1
CASSLAGDNEQFF
TGCGCCAGCAGCTTGGCGGGGGATAATGAGCAGTTCTTC
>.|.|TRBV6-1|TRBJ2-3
CASSEDRVTDTQYF
TGTGCCAGCAGTGAGGACAGAGTCACAGATACGCAGTATTTT
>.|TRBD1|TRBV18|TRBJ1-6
CASSEDRDASYNSPLHF
TGTGCCAGCTCAGAGGACAGGGATGCGTCCTATAATTCACCCCTCCACTTT
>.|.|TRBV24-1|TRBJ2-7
CATSTKVRGSYEQYF
TGTGCCACCAGTACCAAGGTAAGAGGTTCCTACGAGCAGTACTTC
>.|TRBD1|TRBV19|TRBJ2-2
CASSRGQPNTAGELFF
TGTGCCAGTAGTAGGGGACAGCCGAACACCGCCGGGGAGCTGTTTTTT
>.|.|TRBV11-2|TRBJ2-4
CASSLGISGDIQYF
TGTGCCAGCAGCTTGGGGATATCGGGGGACATTCAGTACTTC
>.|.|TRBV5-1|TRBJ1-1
CASSFTTNTEAFF
TGCGCCAGCAGCTTCACCACTAACACTGAAGCTTTCTTT
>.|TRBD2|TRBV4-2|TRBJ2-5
CASSQDYKASGVYQETQYF
TGTGCCAGCAGCCAAGATTATAAGGCTAGCGGGGTGTACCAAGAGACCCAGTACTTC
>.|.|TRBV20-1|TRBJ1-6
CSASPQGSDSPLHF
TGCAGTGCTAGTCCGCAGGGTTCAGATTCACCCCTCCACTTT
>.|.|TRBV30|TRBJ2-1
CAWSGGSSYNEQFF
TGTGCCTGGAGTGGAGGTAGCTCCTACAATGAGCAGTTCTTC
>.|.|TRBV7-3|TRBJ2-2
CASRAGQYTGELFF
TGTGCCAGCAGGGCGGGACAGTACACCGGGGAGCTGTTTTTT
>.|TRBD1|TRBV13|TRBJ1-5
CASSLARQGARRNQPQHF
TGTGCCAGCAGCTTAGCCAGACAGGGGGCGAGGCGCAATCAGCCCCAGCATTTT
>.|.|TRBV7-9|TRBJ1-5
CASSFDRSNQPQHF
TGTGCCAGCAGCTTCGACAGAAGCAATCAGCCCCAGCATTTT
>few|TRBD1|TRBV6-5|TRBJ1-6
CASSRRQGNNSPLHF
TGTGCCAGCAGTCGGCGACAGGGTAATAATTCACCCCTCCACTTT
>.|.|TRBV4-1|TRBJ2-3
CASSPPPPRDTQYF
TGCGCCAGCAGCCCGCCCCCTCCGCGAGATACGCAGTATTTT
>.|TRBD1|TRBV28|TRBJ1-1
CATTGAENTEAFF
TGTGCCACGACAGGGGCTGAGAACACTGAAGCTTTCTTT
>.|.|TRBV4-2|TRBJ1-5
CASSQTVYQPQHF
TGTGCCAGCAGCCAGACAGTTTATCAGCCCCAGCATTTT
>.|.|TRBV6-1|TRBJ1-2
CASSEGLGGYGYTF
TGTGCCAGCAGTGAAGGGCTGGGGGGCTATGGCTACACCTTC
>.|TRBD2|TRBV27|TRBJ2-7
CASSPYSGGYEQYF
TGTGCCAGCAGTCCTTACTCGGGGGGCTACGAGCAGTACTTC
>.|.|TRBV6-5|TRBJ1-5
CASSLGVQPQHF
TGTGCCAGCAGTTTAGGGGTTCAGCCCCAGCATTTT
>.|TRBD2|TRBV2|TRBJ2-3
CASSEVAGGTDTQYF
TGTGCCAGCAGTGAAGTAGCGGGGGGCACAGATACGCAGTATTTT
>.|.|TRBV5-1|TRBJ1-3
CASSFGGPAAHTIYF
TGCGCCAGCAGCTTCGGCGGGCCAGCGGCCCACACCATATATTTT
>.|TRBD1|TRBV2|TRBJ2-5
CASSNRGWETQYF
TGTGCCAGCAGCAACAGGGGCTGGGAGACCCAGTACTTC
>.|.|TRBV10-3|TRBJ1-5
CAISESGGGLSNQPQHF
TGTGCCATCAGTGAGTCGGGGGGAGGCCTTAGCAATCAGCCCCAGCATTTT
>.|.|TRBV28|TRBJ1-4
CASSLLFGLSNEKLFF
TGTGCCAGCAGTTTATTGTTCGGTCTATCTAATGAAAAACTGTTTTTT
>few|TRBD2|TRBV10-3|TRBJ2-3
CAISVTSGGTFYTDTQYF
TGTGCCATCAGCGTTACTAGCGGGGGGACCTTTTACACAGATACGCAGTATTTT
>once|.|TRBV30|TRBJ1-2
CAWSSTRGYTF
TGTGCCTGGAGTAGTACAAGAGGCTACACCTTC
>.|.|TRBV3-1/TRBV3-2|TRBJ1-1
CASSQETGIGTEAFF
TGTGCCAGCAGCCAAGAAACGGGGATTGGAACTGAAGCTTTCTTT
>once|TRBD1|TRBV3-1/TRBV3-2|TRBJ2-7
CASSHGQGFRGYEQYF
TGTGCCAGCAGCCATGGACAGGGTTTCCGAGGTTACGAGCAGTACTTC
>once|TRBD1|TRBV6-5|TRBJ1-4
CASSLRTGYNEKLFF
TGTGCCAGCAGCTTACGGACAGGGTATAATGAAAAACTGTTTTTT
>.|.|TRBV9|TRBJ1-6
CASSGEINSPLHF
TGTGCCAGCAGCGGAGAAATAAATTCACCCCTCCACTTT
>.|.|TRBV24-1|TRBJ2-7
CATSDSGNGGQYF
TGTGCCACCAGTGATTCGGGGAATGGTGGGCAGTACTTC
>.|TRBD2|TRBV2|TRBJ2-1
CASKSGGAGEQFF
TGTGCCAGCAAGAGCGGGGGGGCGGGTGAGCAGTTCTTC
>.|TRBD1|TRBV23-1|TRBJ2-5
CASSPMRQGKETQYF
TGCGCCAGCAGTCCGATGCGACAGGGGAAAGAGACCCAGTACTTC
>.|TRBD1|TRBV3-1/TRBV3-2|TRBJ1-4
CASRRQGVGEKLFF
TGTGCCAGCAGACGGCAGGGGGTGGGCGAAAAACTGTTTTTT
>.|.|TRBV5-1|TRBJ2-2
CASSSRLQDRDTGELFF
TGCGCCAGCAGCTCACGATTACAGGATCGGGACACCGGGGAGCTGTTTTTT
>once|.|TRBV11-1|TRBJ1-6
CASSLSSSYNSPLHF
TGTGCCAGCAGCTTATCCAGCTCCTATAATTCACCCCTCCACTTT
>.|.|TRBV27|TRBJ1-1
CASSYQGKAFF
TGTGCCAGCAGTTATCAGGGGAAAGCTTTCTTT
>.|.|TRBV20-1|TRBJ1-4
CSASGSSRWGPQANEKLFF
TGCAGTGCTAGTGGATCTTCAAGATGGGGGCCGCAAGCTAATGAAAAACTGTTTTTT
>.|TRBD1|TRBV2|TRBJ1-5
CASSGPGTGNQPQHF
TGTGCCAGCAGTGGGCCCGGGACAGGGAATCAGCCCCAGCATTTT
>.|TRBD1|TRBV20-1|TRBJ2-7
CSARQGDEQYF
TGCAGTGCGAGACAGGGGGACGAGCAGTACTTC
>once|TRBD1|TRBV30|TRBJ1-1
CAWSLPMGQAKKDTEAFF
TGTGCCTGGAGTCTCCCTATGGGACAGGCGAAGAAGGACACTGAAGCTTTCTTT
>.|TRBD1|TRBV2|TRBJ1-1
CASRKDRGVSEAFF
TGTGCCAGCCGTAAGGACAGGGGAGTTTCTGAAGCTTTCTTT
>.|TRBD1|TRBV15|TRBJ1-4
CATSRAGTGEEKLFF
TGTGCCACCAGCAGAGCGGGGACAGGGGAAGAAAAACTGTTTTTT
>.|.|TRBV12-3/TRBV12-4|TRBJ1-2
CASSQGFNYGYTF
TGTGCCAGCAGCCAGGGTTTTAACTATGGCTACACCTTC
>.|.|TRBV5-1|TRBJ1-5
CASSEGGIGPQHF
TGCGCCAGCAGTGAAGGGGGAATTGGGCCCCAGCATTTT
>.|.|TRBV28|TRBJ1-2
CATGGGIEDYGYTF
TGTGCCACCGGGGGGGGTATAGAAGACTATGGCTACACCTTC
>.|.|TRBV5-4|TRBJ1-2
CASSVDSNYGYTF
TGTGCCAGCAGCGTTGACTCTAACTATGGCTACACCTTC
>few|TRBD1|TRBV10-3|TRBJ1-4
CAISERGNRGNEKLFF
TGTGCCATCAGTGAGCGAGGGAACAGGGGGAATGAAAAACTGTTTTTT
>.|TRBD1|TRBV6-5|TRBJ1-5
CASSKTGGEGQPQHF
TGTGCCAGCAGTAAGACAGGGGGAGAGGGTCAGCCCCAGCATTTT
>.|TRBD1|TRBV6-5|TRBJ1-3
CASSYDRAGNTIYF
TGTGCCAGCAGTTACGACAGGGCTGGAAACACCATATATTTT
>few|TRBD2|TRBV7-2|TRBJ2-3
CASSASLAGVTDTQYF
TGTGCCAGCAGCGCATCACTAGCGGGCGTCACAGATACGCAGTATTTT
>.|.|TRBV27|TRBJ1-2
CASSLRQGNYGYTF
TGTGCCAGCAGTTTAAGGCAGGGAAACTATGGCTACACCTTC
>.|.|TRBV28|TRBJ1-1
CASSFGQGRTYTEAFF
TGTGCCAGCAGTTTCGGGCAGGGTAGGACGTACACTGAAGCTTTCTTT
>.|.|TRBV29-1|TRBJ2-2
CSVEKWAGTGELFF
TGCAGCGTTGAGAAGTGGGCCGGTACCGGGGAGCTGTTTTTT
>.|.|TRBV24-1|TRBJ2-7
CATSDSQGFDEQYF
TGTGCCACCAGTGATTCTCAGGGGTTCGACGAGCAGTACTTC
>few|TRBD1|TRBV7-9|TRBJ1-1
CASTQTGLNTEAFF
TGTGCCAGCACCCAGACAGGGCTGAACACTGAAGCTTTCTTT
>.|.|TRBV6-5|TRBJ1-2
CASSYSGGTANYGYTF
TGTGCCAGCAGTTACTCGGGCGGGACTGCTAACTATGGCTACACCTTC
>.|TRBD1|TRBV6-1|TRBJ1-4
CASSEYGQVNEKLFF
TGTGCCAGCAGTGAATATGGACAGGTTAATGAAAAACTGTTTTTT
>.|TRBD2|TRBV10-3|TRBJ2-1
CAISESPLLAGGTDNEQFF
TGTGCCATCAGTGAGTCGCCCCTACTAGCGGGGGGGACGGACAATGAGCAGTTCTTC